The next 22 T cell receptor beta chains were all read from a single sample in a study of cytomegalovirus exposure and HLA in healthy donors. Amplification used 60 Vbeta primers and 13 Jbeta primers. TCRdb's copy holds only in-frame clones and misses some; the assay was immunoSEQ multiplex PCR. Of 30,000 to 40,000 clones listed, about 70% are singletons. The sequencing sample was made of PBMCs. The receptors derive from a man aged 40-49 years in good health and CMV-seropositive.

The chain recombines TRBV19 with TRBJ1-2, with 9 bases matching TRBD1. The CDR3 spans 19 residues. V shed 4 bases and J 7 bases; nucleotides not matched to a gene: 22. CDR1 and CDR2 (germline): LNHDA, SQIVND (reference sequence). In nucleotides, the CDR3 is TGTGCCAGTAGTAAAGGCCCCTCCTTACCGGGACAGGGAAGATTTGGCTACACCTTC. This translates into CASSKGPSLPGQGRFGYTF.

The chain links TRBV7-2 to TRBJ2-7; TRBD1 matches at 8 bases. The CDR3 sequence is 16 residues long. CDR1 is SGHTA, CDR2 FQGNSA, per germline. Unmatched junction bases numbered 13, after V lost 5 bases and J lost 4 bases. The CDR3 reads CASSPGPGQVRYEQYF. CDR3 sequence (DNA): TGTGCCAGCAGCCCAGGCCCGGGACAGGTACGTTACGAGCAGTACTTC.

V is TRBV19 and J is TRBJ2-1, with a tentative D call TRBD2 (5 bases). Germline V gene data show CDR1 as LNHDA and CDR2 as SQIVND (reference sequence). V was cut by 6 bases and J by 9 bases, with 18 bases left in between. The CDR3 consists of 14 residues. The CDR3 loop is CASSTDSTSVEQFF. Written as DNA, the CDR3 is TGTGCCAGTAGCACGGACTCCACGTCCGTTGAGCAGTTCTTC.

This chain uses TRBV4-1 with TRBJ2-1; 10 bases match TRBD2. Germline V gives CDR1 MGHRA, CDR2 YSYEKL. CDR3 length: 18 residues. V was pared by 2 bases and J by 2 bases, with 9 bases of the junction left unmatched. CDR3 amino acids: CASSQSSGGASPYNEQFF. CDR3 bases: TGCGCCAGCAGCCAATCAAGCGGGGGGGCATCCCCCTACAATGAGCAGTTCTTC.

This clone has a handful of counts. This chain connects TRBV15 to TRBJ2-7, with D uncertain. V shed 0 bases and J shed 4 bases, with 7 bases lying between them. This CDR3 is 13 amino acids long. CDR1 is LNHNV and CDR2 is YYDKDF in the germline V gene (reference sequence). The CDR3 nucleotides read TGTGCCACCAGCAGAGATGCCGGTTACGAGCAGTACTTC. Residues: CATSRDAGYEQYF.

The CDR3 reads CASSKGTDGGTDTQYF. DNA for the CDR3: TGTGCCAGCAGCAAAGGGACGGATGGAGGGACAGATACGCAGTATTTT. The V call is TRBV21-1, the J call TRBJ2-3; the D call in the table, TRBD2, was not verified against the DNA. TRBV21-1 is a listed pseudogene. The CDR3 is made up of 16 amino acids.

The count of this clone is one. The CDR3 sequence is CAISGMRGEQFF. Here the CDR3 DNA reads TGTGCCATCAGTGGAATGAGAGGTGAGCAGTTCTTC. The gene calls are TRBV10-3 and TRBJ2-1; the D is unclear. The V end was cut by 4 bases, the J end by 9 bases, with 10 bases between. The CDR3 consists of 12 residues. Germline V gives CDR1 ENHRY, CDR2 SYGVKD.

The chain joins TRBV10-1 to TRBJ1-5, with D possibly being TRBD1 (6 bases). Trimming pared 6 bases from V and 9 bases from J, leaving 15 bases between. The CDR3 consists of 13 residues. Per the germline V gene, CDR1 is WNHNN and CDR2 is SYGVQD (reference sequence). The CDR3 region is CASRRTGSRPQHF. In nucleotides, the CDR3 is TGCGCCAGCAGACGTACAGGGAGCCGGCCCCAGCATTTT.

This chain joins TRBV7-9 and TRBJ1-5; 9 bases fit TRBD1. Trimming took 5 bases from V and 5 from J; bases not matched to a gene: 10. Germline loops: CDR1 SEHNR, CDR2 FQNEAQ (reference sequence). The CDR3 runs to 16 residues. CDR3 sequence (DNA): TGTGCCAGCAGCCGGACAGGGGTCGGCCCCGATCAGCCCCAGCATTTT. Amino acid sequence: CASSRTGVGPDQPQHF.

This sequence joins TRBV7-3 and TRBJ1-1, with 8 bases fitting TRBD1. The junction had 7 bases not matched to a gene; V was cut back by 0 bases and J by 4 bases. Germline CDR1 reads SGHTA; CDR2 reads FQGTGA. This CDR3 has 16 amino acids. The CDR3 DNA sequence: TGTGCCAGCAGCTTAACCCCAATGACAGGGGTCACTGAAGCTTTCTTT. Protein product: CASSLTPMTGVTEAFF.

The CDR3 region is CASRPGLAYEQYF. CDR3 in DNA: TGCGCCAGCAGACCGGGACTCGCTTACGAGCAGTACTTC. The genes are TRBV5-1 and TRBJ2-7, with a possible D match to TRBD2 (6 bases). Trimming stripped 5 bases from V and 4 bases from J, with 13 bases between. The CDR3 sequence is 13 residues long. Germline loops: CDR1 SGHRS, CDR2 YFSETQ.

The CDR3 DNA reads TGTGCCAGCAGCATCAGGGGAACCGGGGAGCTGTTTTTT. Translating it yields CASSIRGTGELFF. The chain has TRBV5-4 and TRBJ2-2, with a weak D call TRBD1 (6 bases). This CDR3 spans 13 amino acids. The ends were cut back, 4 bases at V and 5 bases at J, with 9 bases in the middle. CDR1 is SGHNT, CDR2 YYREEE, per germline (reference sequence). The complete variable domain, with remaining parts taken from reference TRBV5-4 and TRBJ2-2, reads ETGVTQSPTHLIKTRGQQVTLRCSSQSGHNTVSWYQQALGQGPQFIFQYYREEENGRGNFPPRFSGLQFPNYSSELNVNALELDDSALYLCASSIRGTGELFFGEGSRLTVL.

V is TRBV27 and J is TRBJ2-1; 13 bases are a match to TRBD2. In germline, CDR1 is MNHEY, CDR2 SMNVEV (reference sequence). Unmatched junction bases numbered 2, after V lost 6 bases and J lost 0 bases. The CDR3 runs 16 residues. The DNA for the CDR3 is TGTGCCAGCAGACTAGCGGGGGGGAGCTCCTACAATGAGCAGTTCTTC. Translation gives CASRLAGGSSYNEQFF.

The chain carries TRBV10-2 and TRBJ1-2; no clear D. In germline, CDR1 is WSHSY, CDR2 SAAADI. The CDR3 sequence is 13 residues long. The V and J ends lost 6 bases and 2 bases respectively, with 10 bases between them. DNA of the CDR3: TGCGCCAGCAGGAAAGAACAGAACTATGGCTACACCTTC. It codes for CASRKEQNYGYTF.

This chain links TRBV7-9 with TRBJ2-3, with a tentative D call TRBD1 (6 bases). Germline CDR1 is SEHNR and CDR2 is FQNEAQ (reference sequence). The V end was cut by 1 base, the J end by 5 bases, with 16 bases between. The CDR3 contains 16 residues. CDR3 protein: CASSLVLGTPGDTQYF. The DNA for the CDR3 is TGTGCCAGCAGCTTAGTTTTGGGGACACCTGGAGATACGCAGTATTTT.

This clone occurred a few times. This sequence joins TRBV11-2 and TRBJ1-2; TRBD1 is a possible D gene (6 bases). This CDR3 has 15 amino acids. CDR1 is SGHAT and CDR2 is FQNNGV in the germline V gene. Trimming cost V 6 bases and J 2 bases, with 16 bases left between them. CDR3 residues: CASSSNHQGNYGYTF. In DNA form, the CDR3 reads TGTGCCAGCAGTTCTAACCACCAGGGGAACTATGGCTACACCTTC.

The V gene is TRBV10-1, the J gene TRBJ2-5; D is unclear. Germline-derived CDR1 and CDR2 are WNHNN and SYGVQD (reference sequence). V lost 11 bases and J lost 2, with 3 bases in between. The CDR3 totals 9 residues. The CDR3 here is CALQETQYF. CDR3 nucleotides: TGCGCCTTACAAGAGACCCAGTACTTC.

The chain couples TRBV7-9 to TRBJ1-1; D is unclear. CDR3 length: 11 residues. Trimming removed 1 base at V and 11 bases at J, with 8 bases between. From germline, CDR1 is SEHNR and CDR2 FQNEAQ (reference sequence). CDR3 in DNA: TGTGCCAGCAGCTTAGAATGGCAGGCTTTCTTT. The encoded protein is CASSLEWQAFF.

This CDR3 is CASSVTSGGLGANVLTF. The CDR3 DNA is TGTGCCAGCAGCGTGACTAGCGGGGGGTTAGGGGCCAACGTCCTGACTTTC. The chain employs TRBV9 and TRBJ2-6; 13 positions agree with TRBD2. This CDR3 comprises 17 residues. The V and J ends lost 2 bases and 4 bases, in that order; junction bases with no gene match: 3. CDR1 and CDR2 (germline): SGDLS, YYNGEE.

This clone was seen a few times. The chain uses TRBV27 and TRBJ1-6; D is unclear. Germline CDR1 MNHEY, CDR2 SMNVEV (reference sequence). V was shortened by 2 bases and J by 4 bases, with 9 bases between the two germline ends. The CDR3 has 15 amino acids. The CDR3 is CASSLSPTYNSPLHF. CDR3 sequence (DNA): TGTGCCAGCAGTTTAAGTCCCACTTATAATTCACCCCTCCACTTT.

The chain combines TRBV9 with TRBJ2-2; D is possibly TRBD1 (6 bases). The germline V and J ends were trimmed by 4 bases and 5 bases, with 9 bases remaining between them. There are 13 residues in the CDR3. Germline loops: CDR1 SGDLS, CDR2 YYNGEE. In nucleotides, the CDR3 is TGTGCCAGCAGCATTCAGGGGACCGGGGAGCTGTTTTTT. Encoded protein: CASSIQGTGELFF.

J is TRBJ2-7 and V is TRBV7-8; 7 nucleotides match TRBD2. V was clipped by 6 bases and J by 5 bases; unmatched bases: 10. Germline CDR1 reads SGHVS; CDR2 reads FQNEAQ. The CDR3 has 14 amino acids. CDR3 bases: TGTGCCAGCAGACCAGCGGGGATGGGCCACGAGCAGTACTTC. This sequence encodes CASRPAGMGHEQYF.